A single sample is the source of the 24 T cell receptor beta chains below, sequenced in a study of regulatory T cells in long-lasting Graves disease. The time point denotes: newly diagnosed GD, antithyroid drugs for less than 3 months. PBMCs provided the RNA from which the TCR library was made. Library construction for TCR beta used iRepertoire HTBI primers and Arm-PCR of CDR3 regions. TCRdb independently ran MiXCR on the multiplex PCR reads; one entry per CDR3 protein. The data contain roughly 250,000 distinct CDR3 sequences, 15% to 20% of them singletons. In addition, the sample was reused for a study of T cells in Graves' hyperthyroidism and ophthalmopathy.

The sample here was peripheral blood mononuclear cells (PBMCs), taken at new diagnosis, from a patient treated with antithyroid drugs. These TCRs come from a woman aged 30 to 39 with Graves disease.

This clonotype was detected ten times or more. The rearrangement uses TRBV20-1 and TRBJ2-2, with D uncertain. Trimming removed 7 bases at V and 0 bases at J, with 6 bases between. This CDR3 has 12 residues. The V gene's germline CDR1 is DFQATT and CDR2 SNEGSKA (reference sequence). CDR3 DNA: TGCAGTGGCGGATCGAACACCGGGGAGCTGTTTTTT. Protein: CSGGSNTGELFF.

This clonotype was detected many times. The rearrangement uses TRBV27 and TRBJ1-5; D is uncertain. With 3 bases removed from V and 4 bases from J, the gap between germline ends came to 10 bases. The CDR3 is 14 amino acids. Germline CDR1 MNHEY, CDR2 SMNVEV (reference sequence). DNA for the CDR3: TGTGCCAGCAGTTTTAGTCGGAATAATCAGCCCCAGCATTTT. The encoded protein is CASSFSRNNQPQHF.

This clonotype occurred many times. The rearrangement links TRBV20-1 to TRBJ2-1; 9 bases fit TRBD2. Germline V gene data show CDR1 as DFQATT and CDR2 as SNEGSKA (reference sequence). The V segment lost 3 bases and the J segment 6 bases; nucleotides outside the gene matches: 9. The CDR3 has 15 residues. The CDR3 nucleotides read TGCAGTGCTAGCGGGGCTAGCGGGGAGCCCAATGAGCAGTTCTTC. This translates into CSASGASGEPNEQFF.

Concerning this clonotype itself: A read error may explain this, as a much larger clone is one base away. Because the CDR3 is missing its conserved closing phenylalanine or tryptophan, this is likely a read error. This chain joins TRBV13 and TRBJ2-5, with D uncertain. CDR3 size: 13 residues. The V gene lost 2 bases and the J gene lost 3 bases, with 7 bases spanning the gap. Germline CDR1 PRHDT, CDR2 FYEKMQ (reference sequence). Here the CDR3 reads CASSLRREETQYL. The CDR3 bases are TGTGCCAGCAGCTTAAGGAGAGAAGAGACCCAGTACTTG.

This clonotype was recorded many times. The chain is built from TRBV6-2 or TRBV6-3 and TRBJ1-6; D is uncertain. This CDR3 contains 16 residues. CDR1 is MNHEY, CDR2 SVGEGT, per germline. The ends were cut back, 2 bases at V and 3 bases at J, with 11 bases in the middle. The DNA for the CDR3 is TGTGCCAGCAGTTACGGGAGGGTTGACTATAATTCACCCCTCCACTTT. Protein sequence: CASSYGRVDYNSPLHF.

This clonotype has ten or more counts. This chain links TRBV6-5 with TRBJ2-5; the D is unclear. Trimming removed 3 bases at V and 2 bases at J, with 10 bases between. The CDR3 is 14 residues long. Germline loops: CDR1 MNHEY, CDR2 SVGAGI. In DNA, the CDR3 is TGTGCCAGCAGTTATGGGCGGATTCAAGAGACCCAGTACTTC. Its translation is CASSYGRIQETQYF.

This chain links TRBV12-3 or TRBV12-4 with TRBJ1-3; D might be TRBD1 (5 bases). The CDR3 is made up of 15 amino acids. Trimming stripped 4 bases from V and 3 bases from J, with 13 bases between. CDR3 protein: CASSSARTIGNTIYF. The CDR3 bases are TGTGCCAGCAGTTCCGCCAGGACAATTGGAAACACCATATATTTT.

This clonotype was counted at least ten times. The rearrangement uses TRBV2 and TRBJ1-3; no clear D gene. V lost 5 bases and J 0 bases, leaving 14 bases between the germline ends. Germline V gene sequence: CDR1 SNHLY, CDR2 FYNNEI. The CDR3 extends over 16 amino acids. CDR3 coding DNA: TGTGCCAGCAGTTGGGGAGGGCTCAGCTCTGGAAACACCATATATTTT. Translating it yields CASSWGGLSSGNTIYF.

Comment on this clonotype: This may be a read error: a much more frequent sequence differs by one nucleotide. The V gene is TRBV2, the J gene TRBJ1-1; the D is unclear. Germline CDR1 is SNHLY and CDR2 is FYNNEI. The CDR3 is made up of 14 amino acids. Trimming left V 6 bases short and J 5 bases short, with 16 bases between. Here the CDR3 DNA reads TGTGCCAGCAGCCCCGACGGCGTAAGGACTGAAGCTTTCTTT. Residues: CASSPDGVRTEAFF. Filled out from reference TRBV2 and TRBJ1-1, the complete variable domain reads EPEVTQTPSHQVTQMGQEVILRCVPISNHLYFYWYRQILGQKVEFLVSFYNNEISEKSEIFDDQFSVERPDGSNFTLKIRSTKLEDSAMYFCASSPDGVRTEAFFGQGTRLTVV.

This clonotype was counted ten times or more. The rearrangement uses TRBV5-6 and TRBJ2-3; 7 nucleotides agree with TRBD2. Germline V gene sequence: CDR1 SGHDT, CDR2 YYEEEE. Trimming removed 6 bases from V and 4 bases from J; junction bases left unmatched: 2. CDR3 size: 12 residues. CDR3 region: CASTLAADTQYF. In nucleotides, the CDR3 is TGTGCCAGCACGCTAGCGGCAGATACGCAGTATTTT.

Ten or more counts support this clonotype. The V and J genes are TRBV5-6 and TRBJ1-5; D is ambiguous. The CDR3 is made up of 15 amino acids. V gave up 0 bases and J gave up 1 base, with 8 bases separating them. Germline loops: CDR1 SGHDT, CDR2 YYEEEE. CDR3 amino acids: CASSLVAESNQPQHF. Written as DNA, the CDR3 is TGTGCCAGCAGCTTGGTGGCGGAGAGCAATCAGCCCCAGCATTTT.

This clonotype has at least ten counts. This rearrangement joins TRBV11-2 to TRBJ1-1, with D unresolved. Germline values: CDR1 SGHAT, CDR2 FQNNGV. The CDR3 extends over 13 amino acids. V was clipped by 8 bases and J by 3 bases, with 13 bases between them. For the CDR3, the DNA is TGTGCCAGCCTACGAGATAGGGACACTGAAGCTTTCTTT. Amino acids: CASLRDRDTEAFF.

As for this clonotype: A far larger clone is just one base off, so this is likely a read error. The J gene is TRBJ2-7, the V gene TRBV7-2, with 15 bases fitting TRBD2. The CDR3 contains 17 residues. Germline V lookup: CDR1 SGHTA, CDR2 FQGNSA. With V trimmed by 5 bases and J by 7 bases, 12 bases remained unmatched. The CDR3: CASSPQRSGTSGREQYF. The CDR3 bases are TGTGCCAGCAGCCCACAAAGGTCTGGGACTAGCGGGAGGGAGCAGTACTTC. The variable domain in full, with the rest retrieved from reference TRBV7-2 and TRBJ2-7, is GAGVSQSPSNKVTEKGKDVELRCDPISGHTALYWYRQSLGQGLEFLIYFQGNSAPDKSGLPSDRFSAERTGGSVSTLTIQRTQQEDSAVYLCASSPQRSGTSGREQYFGPGTRLTVT.

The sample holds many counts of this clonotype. CDR3 coding DNA: TGTGCCAGCAGCGTACAAGTAGTGGACACTGAAGCTTTCTTT. Its protein product is CASSVQVVDTEAFF. This chain joins TRBV9 and TRBJ1-1; unclear D gene. V was trimmed by 1 base and J by 3 bases, leaving 10 bases between them. The CDR3 sequence is 14 residues long. The V gene's germline CDR1 is SGDLS and CDR2 YYNGEE.

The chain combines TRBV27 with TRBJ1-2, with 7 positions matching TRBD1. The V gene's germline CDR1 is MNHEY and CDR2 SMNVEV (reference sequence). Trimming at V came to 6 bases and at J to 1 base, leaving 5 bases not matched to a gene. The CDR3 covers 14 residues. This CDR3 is CASSRQGFNYGYTF. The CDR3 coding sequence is TGTGCCAGCAGCCGACAGGGTTTTAACTATGGCTACACCTTC.

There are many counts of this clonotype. The CDR3 region is CASGFSRTGNTEAFF. The CDR3 nucleotides read TGTGCTAGTGGTTTTTCTCGAACCGGGAACACTGAAGCTTTCTTT. The chain uses TRBV12-5 and TRBJ1-1; D ambiguous. This CDR3 comprises 15 residues. CDR1 is LGHNT, CDR2 FRNRAP, per germline. The V end lost 3 bases, the J end lost 1 base, and 12 bases lay between the germline ends.

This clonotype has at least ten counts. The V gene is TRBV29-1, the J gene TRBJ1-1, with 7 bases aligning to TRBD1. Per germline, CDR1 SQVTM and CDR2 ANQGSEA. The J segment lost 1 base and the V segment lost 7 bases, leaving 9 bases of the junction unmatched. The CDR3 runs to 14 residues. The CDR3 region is CSAKQQGENTEAFF. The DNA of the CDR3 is TGCAGCGCAAAGCAGCAGGGGGAGAACACTGAAGCTTTCTTT. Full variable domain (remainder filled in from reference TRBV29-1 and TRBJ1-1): SAVISQKPSRDICQRGTSLTIQCQVDSQVTMMFWYRQQPGQSLTLIATANQGSEATYESGFVIDKFPISRPNLTFSTLTVSNMSPEDSSIYLCSAKQQGENTEAFFGQGTRLTVV.

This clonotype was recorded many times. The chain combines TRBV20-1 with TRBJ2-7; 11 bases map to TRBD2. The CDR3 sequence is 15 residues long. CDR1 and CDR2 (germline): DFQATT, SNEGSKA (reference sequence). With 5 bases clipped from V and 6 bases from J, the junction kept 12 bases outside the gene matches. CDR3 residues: CSARPISGGAVEQYF. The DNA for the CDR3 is TGCAGTGCTCGACCAATTAGCGGGGGGGCAGTCGAGCAGTACTTC.

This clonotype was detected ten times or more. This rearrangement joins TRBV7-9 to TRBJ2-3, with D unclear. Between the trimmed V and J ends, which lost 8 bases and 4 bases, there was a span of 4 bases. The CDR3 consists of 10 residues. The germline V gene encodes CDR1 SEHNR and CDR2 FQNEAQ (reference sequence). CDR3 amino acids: CASDADTQYF. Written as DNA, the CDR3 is TGTGCCAGCGATGCAGATACGCAGTATTTT.

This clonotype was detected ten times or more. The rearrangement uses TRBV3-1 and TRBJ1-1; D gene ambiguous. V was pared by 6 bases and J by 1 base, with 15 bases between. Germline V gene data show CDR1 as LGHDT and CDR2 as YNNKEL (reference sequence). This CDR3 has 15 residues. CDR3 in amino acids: CASRLEAPENTEAFF. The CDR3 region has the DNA TGTGCCAGCAGACTTGAAGCTCCAGAGAACACTGAAGCTTTCTTT.

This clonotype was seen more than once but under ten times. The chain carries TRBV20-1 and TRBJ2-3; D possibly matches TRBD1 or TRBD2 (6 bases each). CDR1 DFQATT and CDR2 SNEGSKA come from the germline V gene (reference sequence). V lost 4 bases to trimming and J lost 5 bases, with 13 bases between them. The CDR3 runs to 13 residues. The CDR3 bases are TGCAGTGCTACCCAAGGAGGGGGAGATACGCAGTATTTT. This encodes CSATQGGGDTQYF.

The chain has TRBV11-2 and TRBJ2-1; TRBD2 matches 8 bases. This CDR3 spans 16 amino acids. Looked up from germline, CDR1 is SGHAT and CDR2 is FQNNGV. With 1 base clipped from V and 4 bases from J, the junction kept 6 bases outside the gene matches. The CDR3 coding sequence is TGTGCCAGCAGCTTAGCGGCGCGGGGGGTATACAATGAGCAGTTCTTC. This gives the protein CASSLAARGVYNEQFF.

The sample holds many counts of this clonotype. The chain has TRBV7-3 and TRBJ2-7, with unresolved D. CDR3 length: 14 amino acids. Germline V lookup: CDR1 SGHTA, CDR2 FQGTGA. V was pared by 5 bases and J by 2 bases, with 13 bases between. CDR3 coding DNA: TGTGCCAGCAGCCCCCAGATTCCACCCTACGAGCAGTACTTC. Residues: CASSPQIPPYEQYF.

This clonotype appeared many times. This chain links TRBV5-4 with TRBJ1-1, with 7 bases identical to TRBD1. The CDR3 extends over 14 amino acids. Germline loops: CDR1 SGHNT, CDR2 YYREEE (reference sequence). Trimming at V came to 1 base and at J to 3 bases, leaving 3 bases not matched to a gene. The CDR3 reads CASSLSRGDTEAFF. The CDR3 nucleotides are TGTGCCAGCAGCTTGAGCAGGGGGGACACTGAAGCTTTCTTT.